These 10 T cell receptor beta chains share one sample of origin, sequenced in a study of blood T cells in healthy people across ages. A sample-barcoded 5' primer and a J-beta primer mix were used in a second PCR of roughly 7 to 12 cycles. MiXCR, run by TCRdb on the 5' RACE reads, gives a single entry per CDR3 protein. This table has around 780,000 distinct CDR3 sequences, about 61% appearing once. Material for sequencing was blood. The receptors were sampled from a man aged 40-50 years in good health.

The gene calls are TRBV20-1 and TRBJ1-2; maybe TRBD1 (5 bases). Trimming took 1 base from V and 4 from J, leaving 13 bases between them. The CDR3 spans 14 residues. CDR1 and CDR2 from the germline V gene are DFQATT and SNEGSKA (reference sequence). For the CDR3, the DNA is TGCAGTGCTAGAGCCATAGACAGACTCTATGGCTACACCTTC. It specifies CSARAIDRLYGYTF.

CDR3 sequence: CASSQTDGNYEQYF. The CDR3 DNA is TGCGCCAGCAGCCAGACGGACGGGAACTACGAGCAGTACTTC. The chain uses TRBV4-3 and TRBJ2-7, with D tentatively TRBD2 (5 bases). CDR1 and CDR2 from the germline V gene are LGHNA and YSLEER. The germline V and J ends were trimmed by 3 bases and 3 bases, with 12 bases remaining between them. The CDR3 is 14 residues long.

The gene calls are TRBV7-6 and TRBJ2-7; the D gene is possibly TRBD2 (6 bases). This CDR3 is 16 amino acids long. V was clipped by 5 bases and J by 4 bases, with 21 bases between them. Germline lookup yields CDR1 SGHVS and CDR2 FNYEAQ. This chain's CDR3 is CASSDMTGTPSYEQYF. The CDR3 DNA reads TGTGCCAGCAGCGACATGACCGGGACTCCGTCTTACGAGCAGTACTTC.

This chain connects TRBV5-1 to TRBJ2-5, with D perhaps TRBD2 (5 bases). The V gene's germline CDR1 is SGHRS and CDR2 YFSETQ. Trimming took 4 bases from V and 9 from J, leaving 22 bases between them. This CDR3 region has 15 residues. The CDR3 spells CASSPRTRAKSAQYF. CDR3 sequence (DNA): TGCGCCAGCAGCCCCCGGACGCGGGCCAAGTCAGCCCAGTACTTC.

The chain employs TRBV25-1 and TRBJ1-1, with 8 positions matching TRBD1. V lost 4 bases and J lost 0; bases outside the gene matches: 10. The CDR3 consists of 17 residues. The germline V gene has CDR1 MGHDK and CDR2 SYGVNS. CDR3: CASSATTGANMNTEAFF. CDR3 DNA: TGTGCCAGCAGTGCGACGACAGGGGCAAACATGAACACTGAAGCTTTCTTT.

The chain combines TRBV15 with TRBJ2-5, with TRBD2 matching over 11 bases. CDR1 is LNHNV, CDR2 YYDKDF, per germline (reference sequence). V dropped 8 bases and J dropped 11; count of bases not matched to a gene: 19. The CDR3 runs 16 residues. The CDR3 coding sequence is TGTGCCACCGATAGCGGGGGGGCCAGAGTCTACAATGAGCAGTACTTC. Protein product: CATDSGGARVYNEQYF.

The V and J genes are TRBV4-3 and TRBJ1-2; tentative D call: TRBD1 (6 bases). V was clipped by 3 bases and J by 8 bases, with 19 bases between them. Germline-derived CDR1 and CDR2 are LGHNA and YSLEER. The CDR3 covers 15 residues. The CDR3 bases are TGCGCCAGCAGCCAGGCAGAGGGGGGAGATTACGGCTACACCTTC. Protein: CASSQAEGGDYGYTF.

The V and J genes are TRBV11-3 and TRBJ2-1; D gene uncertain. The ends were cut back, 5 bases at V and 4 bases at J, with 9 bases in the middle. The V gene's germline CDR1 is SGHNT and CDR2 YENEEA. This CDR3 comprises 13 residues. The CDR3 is CASSEDVYNEQFF. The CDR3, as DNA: TGTGCCAGCAGCGAGGACGTTTACAATGAGCAGTTCTTC.

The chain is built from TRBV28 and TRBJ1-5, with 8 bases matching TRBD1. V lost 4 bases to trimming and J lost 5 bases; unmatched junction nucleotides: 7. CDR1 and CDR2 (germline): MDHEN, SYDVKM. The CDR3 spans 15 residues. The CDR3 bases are TGTGCCAGCAGTTCTTTGGACAGGGATGATCAGCCCCAGCATTTT. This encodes CASSSLDRDDQPQHF. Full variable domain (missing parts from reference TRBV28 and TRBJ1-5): DVKVTQSSRYLVKRTGEKVFLECVQDMDHENMFWYRQDPGLGLRLIYFSYDVKMKEKGDIPEGYSVSREKKERFSLILESASTNQTSMYLCASSSLDRDDQPQHFGDGTRLSIL.

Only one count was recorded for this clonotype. The CDR3 loop reads CASRTSSPDTQYF. In nucleotides, the CDR3 is TGTGCCAGCCGGACTAGCAGCCCAGATACGCAGTATTTT. V usage is TRBV12-3 or TRBV12-4 and J usage is TRBJ2-3, with 8 positions matching TRBD2. V dropped 8 bases and J dropped 4; count of bases not matched to a gene: 5. The CDR3 spans 13 residues.